This T cell receptor (beta chain) was sequenced for a study of blood T cell repertoires in COVID-19. The CDR3 totals 15 residues. Losses at the gene ends were 2 bases for V and 4 bases for J; bases not matched to a gene: 4. Germline V gene sequence: CDR1 SGDLS, CDR2 YYNGEE. Here immunoSEQ multiplex PCR was the method, and the copy in TCRdb shows in-frame clones only, minus some. This table has roughly 180,000 clones, approximately 81% appearing once. The chain joins TRBV9 to TRBJ2-1; TRBD2 matches at 9 bases. The specimen sequenced was peripheral blood. This sequence was found in a woman between 50 and 59 years old with COVID-19, enrolled during active disease. CDR3 loop: CASSVRLAAYNEQFF. CDR3 DNA: TGTGCCAGCAGCGTTCGACTAGCGGCTTACAATGAGCAGTTCTTC. Using reference TRBV9 and TRBJ2-1 for the parts outside the CDR3, the full variable domain is DSGVTQTPKHLITATGQRVTLRCSPRSGDLSVYWYQQSLDQGLQFLIQYYNGEERAKGNILERFSAQQFPDLHSELNLSSLELGDSALYFCASSVRLAAYNEQFFGPGTRLTVL.